One and the same sample provided the 19 T cell receptor beta chains below, sequenced in a study of blood T cell repertoires in COVID-19 (dated by TCRdb to between 2020 and 2021). The library was obtained by the immunoSEQ multiplex PCR assay. Imported from immuneACCESS, the table was reduced by TCRdb to in-frame sequences with V and J called. These copies leave out some clones; in studies compared against another copy, an unresolved V gene accounts for under half, and the cause of the remainder is not known. The sample table contains some 38,000 clones; only one count was recorded for roughly nine tenths of them. The biggest ten clones account for approximately 15% of the sample. The specimen was peripheral blood. The receptors derive from a woman aged 25 to 39 in a cohort sampled during active COVID-19.

This rearrangement joins TRBV30 to TRBJ2-7, with 8 bases identical to TRBD1. With V trimmed by 2 bases and J by 3 bases, 9 bases remained unmatched. Germline V gives CDR1 GTSNPN, CDR2 SVGIG (reference sequence). This CDR3 is built from 15 residues. CDR3 nucleotide sequence: TGTGCCTGGAGTCCCAGGACAGGGCGGGTCTACGAGCAGTACTTC. It translates to CAWSPRTGRVYEQYF.

CDR3 sequence reads: CAISRGAEVLSPLHF. DNA of the CDR3: TGTGCCATCAGCCGGGGGGCGGAGGTGCTGTCACCCCTCCACTTT. This chain uses TRBV10-3 with TRBJ1-6; possibly TRBD1 for D (6 bases). The CDR3 totals 15 residues. CDR1 and CDR2 (germline): ENHRY, SYGVKD. V shed 6 bases and J shed 10 bases, with 19 bases lying between them.

The chain employs TRBV6-5 and TRBJ2-7, with a possible D match to TRBD1 (6 bases). V was clipped by 6 bases and J by 0 bases, with 15 bases between them. CDR3 length: 15 amino acids. Germline CDR1 reads MNHEY; CDR2 reads SVGAGI. The CDR3 DNA sequence: TGTGCCAGCAGGCCGGACAGCCAAAGCTCCTACGAGCAGTACTTC. Protein product: CASRPDSQSSYEQYF.

The rearrangement uses TRBV19 and TRBJ1-5; tentatively, D is TRBD1 (5 bases). The germline V gene encodes CDR1 LNHDA and CDR2 SQIVND (reference sequence). Trimming removed 3 bases at V and 9 bases at J, with 18 bases between. The CDR3 runs to 15 residues. The CDR3 nucleotides read TGTGCCAGTAGTATTAAGGGGCAGGGCCCCATGCCCCAGCATTTT. This encodes CASSIKGQGPMPQHF.

This clone came up a few times. Mismatch with germline at one junction end may stem from a read error. The CDR3 DNA sequence: TGTGCCAGTAGTGATAACAGGTACGGGCAGTACTTC. Encoded protein: CASSDNRYGQYF. The chain combines TRBV19 with TRBJ2-7; D is possibly TRBD1 (5 bases). CDR3 size: 12 residues. Germline loops: CDR1 LNHDA, CDR2 SQIVND (reference sequence).

The V and J genes are TRBV4-1 and TRBJ2-3, with a weak D call TRBD2 (5 bases). V lost 2 bases, J lost 5 bases, and 8 bases lay in between. CDR1 and CDR2 (germline): MGHRA, YSYEKL. The CDR3 is 13 residues long. The CDR3 nucleotides are TGCGCCAGCAGCCAACTAGGAGGAGATACGCAGTATTTT. Translation: CASSQLGGDTQYF.

This chain joins TRBV2 and TRBJ2-2; TRBD2 is a possible D gene (5 bases). Trimming removed 7 bases at V and 8 bases at J, with 23 bases between. Germline CDR1 reads SNHLY; CDR2 reads FYNNEI. The length of the CDR3 is 16 residues. This CDR3 reads CASKETAQRFGGELFF. CDR3 bases: TGTGCCAGCAAGGAGACGGCCCAGCGGTTCGGGGGGGAGCTGTTTTTT.

The rearrangement links TRBV29-1 to TRBJ2-7, with 8 bases lining up with TRBD2. The CDR3 is made up of 12 amino acids. Germline CDR1 reads SQVTM; CDR2 reads ANQGSEA. The ends lost 5 bases at V and 3 bases at J; junction bases unmatched: 3. The CDR3 nucleotides are TGCAGCGTTAGCGGGAGATTCTACGAGCAGTACTTC. Translated: CSVSGRFYEQYF.

The J gene is TRBJ2-5, the V gene TRBV7-8; TRBD1 matches 7 bases. The CDR3 contains 14 residues. With 5 bases clipped from V and 5 bases from J, the junction kept 8 bases outside the gene matches. Germline CDR1 and CDR2: SGHVS and FQNEAQ. CDR3 protein: CASSTRTGVETQYF. In nucleotides, the CDR3 is TGTGCCAGCAGCACAAGAACAGGGGTGGAGACCCAGTACTTC.

The rearrangement uses TRBV16 and TRBJ2-2; possibly TRBD1 for D (6 bases). CDR1 is KGHSY, CDR2 FQNENV, per germline. The V end was cut by 0 bases, the J end by 7 bases, with 15 bases between. This CDR3 is 16 amino acids long. The CDR3: CASSQSGQGPGGELFF. DNA for the CDR3: TGTGCCAGCAGCCAATCTGGCCAGGGGCCAGGCGGGGAGCTGTTTTTT. The full variable domain, rest sourced from reference TRBV16 and TRBJ2-2, is GEEVAQTPKHLVRGEGQKAKLYCAPIKGHSYVFWYQQVLKNEFKFLISFQNENVFDETGMPKERFSAKCLPNSPCSLEIQATKLEDSAVYFCASSQSGQGPGGELFFGEGSRLTVL.

This clone showed up just once. The chain is built from TRBV24-1 and TRBJ1-5; D perhaps matches TRBD1 (5 bases). V gave up 7 bases and J gave up 10 bases, with 19 bases separating them. CDR1 is KGHDR, CDR2 SFDVKD, per germline. The CDR3 contains 14 residues. The CDR3 region is CATSIGASGSPQHF. The CDR3 bases are TGTGCCACCAGCATAGGGGCCTCTGGTTCTCCCCAGCATTTT.

The V and J genes are TRBV5-6 and TRBJ1-5, with 7 bases that match TRBD1. This CDR3 has 14 amino acids. The trim removed 4 bases at V and 1 base at J, leaving 2 bases unmatched. The germline CDR1 and CDR2 sequences are SGHDT and YYEEEE. CDR3 protein: CASSMGQSNQPQHF. For the CDR3, the DNA is TGTGCCAGCAGCATGGGACAGAGCAATCAGCCCCAGCATTTT.

This clone has a handful of counts. This sequence joins TRBV2 and TRBJ1-2; perhaps TRBD1 as D (6 bases). Trimming removed 5 bases from V and 8 bases from J, with 15 bases in between. Per the germline V gene, CDR1 is SNHLY and CDR2 is FYNNEI. CDR3 length equals 13 residues. This CDR3 reads CASSTQGSRGYTF. The CDR3 bases are TGTGCCAGCAGTACCCAGGGGAGTCGGGGCTACACCTTC.

CDR3 protein: CSVDGQGADEQFF. Here the CDR3 DNA reads TGCAGCGTTGATGGACAGGGGGCAGATGAGCAGTTCTTC. The chain links TRBV29-1 to TRBJ2-1, with 11 bases fitting TRBD1. CDR3 length: 13 residues. Per the germline V gene, CDR1 is SQVTM and CDR2 is ANQGSEA. The V and J ends lost 3 bases and 8 bases, in that order; junction bases with no gene match: 3.

V usage is TRBV6-6 and J usage is TRBJ1-2; maybe TRBD1 (6 bases). Germline CDR1 MNHNY, CDR2 SVGAGI (reference sequence). This CDR3 is built from 16 residues. Trimming took off 6 bases at V and 0 bases at J, with 17 bases between the two ends. The chain's CDR3 is CASSQIRQETNYGYTF. DNA for the CDR3: TGTGCCAGCAGCCAGATACGACAGGAAACTAACTATGGCTACACCTTC.

This chain connects TRBV19 to TRBJ2-5; 9 bases agree with TRBD1. CDR1 is LNHDA and CDR2 is SQIVND in the germline V gene (reference sequence). After removal of 5 bases from V and 4 bases from J, the junction contained 8 bases not matched to a gene. CDR3 length: 15 residues. CDR3 loop: CASSDQQGAIETQYF. The CDR3 coding sequence is TGTGCCAGTAGTGACCAACAGGGGGCCATAGAGACCCAGTACTTC. Variable domain in full (rest from reference TRBV19 and TRBJ2-5): DGGITQSPKYLFRKEGQNVTLSCEQNLNHDAMYWYRQDPGQGLRLIYYSQIVNDFQKGDIAEGYSVSREKKESFPLTVTSAQKNPTAFYLCASSDQQGAIETQYFGPGTRLLVL.

The rearrangement joins TRBV4-3 to TRBJ2-1; 8 bases match TRBD2. Germline values: CDR1 LGHNA, CDR2 YSLEER. This CDR3 contains 13 residues. Germline trimming cut 4 bases from V and 4 bases from J; bases unmatched to any gene: 0. CDR3 DNA sequence: TGCGCCAGCAGCCCGGGGGGGTACAATGAGCAGTTCTTC. Its translation is CASSPGGYNEQFF.

The rearrangement uses TRBV28 and TRBJ2-1; 7 bases agree with TRBD2. This CDR3 has 15 residues. Germline V gene sequence: CDR1 MDHEN, CDR2 SYDVKM. V lost 7 bases, J lost 2 bases, and 8 bases stayed unmatched. The CDR3 protein is CASTLGGRPYNEQFF. CDR3 DNA sequence: TGTGCCAGCACCCTGGGGGGGAGGCCCTACAATGAGCAGTTCTTC.

The chain links TRBV5-1 to TRBJ2-3; TRBD1 matches at 9 bases. CDR3 size: 15 residues. CDR1 and CDR2 from the germline V gene are SGHRS and YFSETQ. Trimming cost V 4 bases and J 4 bases; bases outside gene matches: 7. The CDR3 DNA is TGCGCCAGCAGCATGGACAGGGGTAGGGCAGATACGCAGTATTTT. Translated, it gives CASSMDRGRADTQYF. Based on the CDR3 plus reference TRBV5-1 and TRBJ2-3, the full variable domain is KAGVTQTPRYLIKTRGQQVTLSCSPISGHRSVSWYQQTPGQGLQFLFEYFSETQRNKGNFPGRFSGRQFSNSRSEMNVSTLELGDSALYLCASSMDRGRADTQYFGPGTRLTVL.